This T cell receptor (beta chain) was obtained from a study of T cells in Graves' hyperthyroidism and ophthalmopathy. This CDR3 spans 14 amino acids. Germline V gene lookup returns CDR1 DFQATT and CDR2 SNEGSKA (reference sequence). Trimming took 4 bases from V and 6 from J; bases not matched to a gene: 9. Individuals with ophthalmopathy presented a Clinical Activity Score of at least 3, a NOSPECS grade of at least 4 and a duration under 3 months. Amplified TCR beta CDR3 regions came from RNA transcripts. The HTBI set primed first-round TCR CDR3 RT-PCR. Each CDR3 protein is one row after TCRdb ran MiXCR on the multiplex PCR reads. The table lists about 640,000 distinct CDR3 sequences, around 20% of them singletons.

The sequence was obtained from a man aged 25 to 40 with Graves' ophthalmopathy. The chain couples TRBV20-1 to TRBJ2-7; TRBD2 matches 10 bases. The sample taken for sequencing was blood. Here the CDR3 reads CSATLSGRIFEQYF. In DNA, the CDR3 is TGCAGTGCTACCCTTAGCGGGAGGATCTTCGAGCAGTACTTC.